This TCR beta chain is drawn from a study of T cell repertoires in cytomegalovirus infection. Comment on this clonotype: Its antigen is unidentified.

Germline values: CDR1 SNHLY, CDR2 FYNNEI. This CDR3 contains 14 residues. The V and J ends lost 1 base and 6 bases respectively, with 10 bases between them. TCRdb used MiXCR to reprocess the reads, holding one entry per CDR3 protein. In the table there are 550,000 to 850,000 distinct CDR3 sequences, 30% to 40% of which are singletons. The receptor was derived from a human donor in good health (CMV status not recorded). Some clones in this sample may be carry-over from other donors' samples. This material consisted of cultured PBMCs, taken from culture after CMV antigen stimulation. J is TRBJ2-1 and V is TRBV2; D might be TRBD1 (5 bases). The DNA of the CDR3 is TGTGCCAGCAGTGAAGAAGGCAGGGCCAATGAGCAGTTCTTC. Translation: CASSEEGRANEQFF.